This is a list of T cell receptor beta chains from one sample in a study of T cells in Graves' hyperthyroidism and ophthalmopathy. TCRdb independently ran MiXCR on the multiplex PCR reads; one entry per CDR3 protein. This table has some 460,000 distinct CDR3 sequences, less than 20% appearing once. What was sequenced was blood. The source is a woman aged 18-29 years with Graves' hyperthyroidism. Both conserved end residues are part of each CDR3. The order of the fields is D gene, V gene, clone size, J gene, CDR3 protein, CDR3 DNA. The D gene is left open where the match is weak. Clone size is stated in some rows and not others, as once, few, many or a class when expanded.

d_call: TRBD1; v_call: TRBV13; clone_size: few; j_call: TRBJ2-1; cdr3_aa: CASSLGGTGVDEQFF; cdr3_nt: TGTGCCAGCAGCTTAGGTGGGACAGGGGTCGATGAGCAGTTCTTC
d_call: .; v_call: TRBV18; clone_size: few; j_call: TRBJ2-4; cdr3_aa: CASSLGPGNLAKNIQYF; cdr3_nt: TGTGCCAGCTCACTTGGGCCTGGGAATTTAGCCAAAAACATTCAGTACTTC
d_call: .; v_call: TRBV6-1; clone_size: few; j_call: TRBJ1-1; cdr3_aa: CASRVQENTEAFF; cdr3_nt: TGTGCCAGCAGGGTCCAGGAGAACACTGAAGCTTTCTTT
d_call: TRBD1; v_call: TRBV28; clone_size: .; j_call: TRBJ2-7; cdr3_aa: CASSFPGTGNYEQYF; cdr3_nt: TGTGCCAGCAGTTTTCCCGGGACAGGGAACTACGAGCAGTACTTC
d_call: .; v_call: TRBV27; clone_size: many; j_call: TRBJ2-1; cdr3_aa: CASSSGITGYNEQFF; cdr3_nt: TGTGCCAGCAGTTCGGGAATAACAGGTTACAATGAGCAGTTCTTC
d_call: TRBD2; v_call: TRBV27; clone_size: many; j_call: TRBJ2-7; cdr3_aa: CASRPGLAAYEQYF; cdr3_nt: TGTGCCAGCAGGCCGGGACTAGCGGCCTACGAGCAGTACTTC
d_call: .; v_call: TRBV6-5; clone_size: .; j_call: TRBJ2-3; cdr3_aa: CASSYSMSADTQYF; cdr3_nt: TGTGCCAGCAGTTACTCGATGAGTGCAGATACGCAGTATTTT
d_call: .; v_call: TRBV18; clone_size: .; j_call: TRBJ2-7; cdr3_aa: CASSDQGRNSYEQYF; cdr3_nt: TGTGCCAGCTCAGACCAGGGGCGGAACTCCTACGAGCAGTACTTC
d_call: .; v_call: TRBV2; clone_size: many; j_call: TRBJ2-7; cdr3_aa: CASSTTLYEQYF; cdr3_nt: TGTGCCAGCAGCACGACACTTTACGAGCAGTACTTC
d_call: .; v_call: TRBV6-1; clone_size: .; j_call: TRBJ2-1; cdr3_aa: CASGGSENNEQFF; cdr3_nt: TGTGCCAGCGGCGGAAGTGAGAACAATGAGCAGTTCTTC
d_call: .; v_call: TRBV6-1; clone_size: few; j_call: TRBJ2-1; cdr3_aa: CASRPWGSGDNEQFF; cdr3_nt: TGTGCCAGCAGGCCCTGGGGTAGCGGAGACAATGAGCAGTTCTTC
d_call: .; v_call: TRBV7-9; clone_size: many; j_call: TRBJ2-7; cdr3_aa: CASSSPWRANEQYF; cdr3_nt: TGTGCCAGCAGCTCCCCGTGGCGGGCGAACGAGCAGTACTTC
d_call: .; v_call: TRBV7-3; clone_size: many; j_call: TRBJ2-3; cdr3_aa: CASSRGRAYTDTQYF; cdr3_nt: TGTGCCAGCAGCCGGGGCAGGGCTTACACAGATACGCAGTATTTT
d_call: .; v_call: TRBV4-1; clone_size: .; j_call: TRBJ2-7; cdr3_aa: CASSQDNRGYEQYF; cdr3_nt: TGCGCCAGCAGCCAAGATAATAGGGGCTACGAGCAGTACTTC
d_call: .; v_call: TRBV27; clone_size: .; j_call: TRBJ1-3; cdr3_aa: CASSLSAGADGNTIYF; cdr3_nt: TGTGCCAGCAGTTTATCGGCGGGGGCGGATGGAAACACCATATATTTT
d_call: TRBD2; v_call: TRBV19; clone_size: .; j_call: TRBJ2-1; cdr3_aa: CASAPTSGIYNEQFF; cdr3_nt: TGTGCCAGTGCCCCTACTAGCGGGATATACAATGAGCAGTTCTTC
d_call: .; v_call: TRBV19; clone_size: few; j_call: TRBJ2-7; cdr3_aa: CASSRDTDSYEQYF; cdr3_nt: TGTGCCAGTAGTAGGGACACCGACTCCTACGAGCAGTACTTC
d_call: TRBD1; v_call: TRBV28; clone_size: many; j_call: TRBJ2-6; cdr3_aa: CASSPRQGGANVLTF; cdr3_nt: TGTGCCAGCAGTCCCCGACAGGGTGGTGCCAACGTCCTGACTTTC
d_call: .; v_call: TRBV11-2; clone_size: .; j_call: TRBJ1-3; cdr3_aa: CASSHNRGSGNTIYF; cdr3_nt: TGTGCCAGCAGCCACAACCGGGGATCTGGAAACACCATATATTTT
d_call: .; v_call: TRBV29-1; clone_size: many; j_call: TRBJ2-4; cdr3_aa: CSVASTGPRNIQYF; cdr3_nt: TGCAGCGTTGCCAGCACAGGGCCCCGCAACATTCAGTACTTC
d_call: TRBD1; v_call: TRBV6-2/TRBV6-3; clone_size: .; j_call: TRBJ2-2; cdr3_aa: CASSQQGAGELFF; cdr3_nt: TGTGCCAGCAGTCAACAGGGGGCTGGGGAGCTGTTTTTT
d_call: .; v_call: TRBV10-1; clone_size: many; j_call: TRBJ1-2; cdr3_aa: CASYTTSYYGYTF; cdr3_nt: TGCGCCAGCTACACCACCTCGTACTATGGCTACACCTTC
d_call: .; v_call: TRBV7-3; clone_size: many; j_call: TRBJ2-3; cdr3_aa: CASSLPPGGGGITDTQYF; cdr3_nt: TGTGCCAGCAGCTTACCCCCCGGAGGAGGGGGGATCACAGATACGCAGTATTTT
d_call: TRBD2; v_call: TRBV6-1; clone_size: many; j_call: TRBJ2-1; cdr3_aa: CASKRTSYYNEQFF; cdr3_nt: TGTGCCAGCAAGCGGACTAGCTATTACAATGAGCAGTTCTTC
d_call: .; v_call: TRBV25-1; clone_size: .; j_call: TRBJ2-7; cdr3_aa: CASSDMGKGSYEQYF; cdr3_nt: TGTGCCAGCAGTGACATGGGGAAAGGCTCCTACGAGCAGTACTTC
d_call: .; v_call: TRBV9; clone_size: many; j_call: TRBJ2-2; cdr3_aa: CASSVRPSLASNTGELFF; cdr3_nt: TGTGCCAGCAGCGTCCGTCCGTCACTAGCATCGAACACCGGGGAGCTGTTTTTT
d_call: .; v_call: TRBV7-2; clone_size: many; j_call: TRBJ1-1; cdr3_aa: CASSYGGDGTEAFF; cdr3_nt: TGTGCCAGCAGTTACGGAGGGGATGGAACTGAAGCTTTCTTT
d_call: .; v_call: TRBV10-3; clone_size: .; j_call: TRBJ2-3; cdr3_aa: CAISETGSSTDTQYF; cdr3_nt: TGTGCCATCAGTGAAACTGGGAGTAGCACAGATACGCAGTATTTT
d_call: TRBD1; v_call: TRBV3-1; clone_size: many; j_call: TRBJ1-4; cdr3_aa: CASSLHRGGNEKLFF; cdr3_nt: TGTGCCAGCAGCCTCCACAGGGGGGGGAATGAAAAACTGTTTTTT
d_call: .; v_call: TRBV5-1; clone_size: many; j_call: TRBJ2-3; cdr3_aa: CASSLAQGGPSTDTQYF; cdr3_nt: TGCGCCAGCAGCTTGGCTCAGGGTGGCCCGAGCACAGATACGCAGTATTTT
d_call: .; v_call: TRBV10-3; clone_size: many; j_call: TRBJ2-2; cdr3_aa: CAISAGLRELFF; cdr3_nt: TGTGCCATCAGTGCGGGACTTAGGGAGCTGTTTTTT
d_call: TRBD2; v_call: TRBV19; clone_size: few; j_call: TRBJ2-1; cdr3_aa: CASSTGTSPYNEQFF; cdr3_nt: TGTGCCAGTAGTACTGGGACTAGCCCGTACAATGAGCAGTTCTTC
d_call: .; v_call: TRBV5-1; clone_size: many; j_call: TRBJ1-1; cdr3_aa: CASTLRGLGNTEAFF; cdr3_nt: TGCGCCAGCACTCTTCGGGGGCTGGGAAACACTGAAGCTTTCTTT
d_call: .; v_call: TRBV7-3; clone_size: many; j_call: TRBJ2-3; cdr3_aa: CASSPWGGRTDTQYF; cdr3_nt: TGTGCCAGCAGCCCCTGGGGGGGCCGCACAGATACGCAGTATTTT
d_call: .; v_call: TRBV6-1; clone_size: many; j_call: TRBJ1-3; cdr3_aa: CASSPLQGRNTIYF; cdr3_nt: TGTGCCAGCAGCCCTTTGCAGGGCCGAAACACCATATATTTT
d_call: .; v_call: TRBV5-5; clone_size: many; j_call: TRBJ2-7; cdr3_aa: CASSWQEIAPDSYEQYF; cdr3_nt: TGTGCCAGCAGCTGGCAGGAGATAGCGCCCGACTCCTACGAGCAGTACTTC
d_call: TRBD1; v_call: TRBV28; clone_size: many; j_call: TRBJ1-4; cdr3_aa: CASSSADRGSEKLFF; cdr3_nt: TGTGCCAGCAGTTCCGCCGACAGGGGTAGCGAAAAACTGTTTTTT
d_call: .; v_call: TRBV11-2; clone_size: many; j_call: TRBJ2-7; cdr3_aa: CASSLGYGYEQYF; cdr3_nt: TGTGCCAGCAGCTTAGGTTACGGCTACGAGCAGTACTTC
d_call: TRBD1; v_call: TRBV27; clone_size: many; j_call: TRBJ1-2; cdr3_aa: CASSLSGQGIYGYTF; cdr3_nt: TGTGCCAGCAGTTTATCGGGACAGGGAATCTATGGCTACACCTTC
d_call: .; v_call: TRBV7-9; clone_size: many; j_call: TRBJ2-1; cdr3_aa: CASSFMASDNEQFF; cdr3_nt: TGTGCCAGCAGCTTTATGGCTTCAGACAATGAGCAGTTCTTC
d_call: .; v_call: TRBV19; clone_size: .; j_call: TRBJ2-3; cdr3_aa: CATTPGAKGGTQYF; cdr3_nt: TGTGCCACCACTCCGGGGGCGAAAGGCGGGACGCAGTATTTT
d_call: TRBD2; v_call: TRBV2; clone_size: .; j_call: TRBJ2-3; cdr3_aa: CASSNRDGLAGFTDTQYF; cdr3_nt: TGTGCCAGCAGCAACAGGGATGGACTAGCGGGATTCACAGATACGCAGTATTTT
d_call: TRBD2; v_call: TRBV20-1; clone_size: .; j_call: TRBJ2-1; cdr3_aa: CSARTSGRRNEQFF; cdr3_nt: TGCAGTGCTCGGACTAGCGGGAGGAGGAATGAGCAGTTCTTC
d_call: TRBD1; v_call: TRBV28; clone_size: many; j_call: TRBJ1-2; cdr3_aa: CASSQPGTGGNYGYTF; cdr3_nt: TGTGCCAGCAGCCAGCCCGGGACAGGGGGCAACTATGGCTACACCTTC